This T cell receptor (beta chain) stems from a study of T cells after somatic rescue of genetic block. TCRdb's copy holds only in-frame clones and misses some; the assay was immunoSEQ multiplex PCR. The sample shows roughly 67,000 clones, roughly 92% of them seen only once. V dropped 2 bases and J dropped 6 bases, with 19 bases sitting between them. The CDR3 consists of 16 residues. CDR1 is SGHKS and CDR2 is YYEKEE in the germline V gene (reference sequence). This chain links TRBV5-5 with TRBJ2-3; weak D call: TRBD1 (6 bases). The receptor was isolated from a man aged 40-49 years. Input material: peripheral blood mononuclear cells (PBMCs). The CDR3: CASSLQGIPPDDTQYF. Written as DNA, the CDR3 is TGTGCCAGCAGCTTACAGGGAATCCCCCCAGATGATACGCAGTATTTT.